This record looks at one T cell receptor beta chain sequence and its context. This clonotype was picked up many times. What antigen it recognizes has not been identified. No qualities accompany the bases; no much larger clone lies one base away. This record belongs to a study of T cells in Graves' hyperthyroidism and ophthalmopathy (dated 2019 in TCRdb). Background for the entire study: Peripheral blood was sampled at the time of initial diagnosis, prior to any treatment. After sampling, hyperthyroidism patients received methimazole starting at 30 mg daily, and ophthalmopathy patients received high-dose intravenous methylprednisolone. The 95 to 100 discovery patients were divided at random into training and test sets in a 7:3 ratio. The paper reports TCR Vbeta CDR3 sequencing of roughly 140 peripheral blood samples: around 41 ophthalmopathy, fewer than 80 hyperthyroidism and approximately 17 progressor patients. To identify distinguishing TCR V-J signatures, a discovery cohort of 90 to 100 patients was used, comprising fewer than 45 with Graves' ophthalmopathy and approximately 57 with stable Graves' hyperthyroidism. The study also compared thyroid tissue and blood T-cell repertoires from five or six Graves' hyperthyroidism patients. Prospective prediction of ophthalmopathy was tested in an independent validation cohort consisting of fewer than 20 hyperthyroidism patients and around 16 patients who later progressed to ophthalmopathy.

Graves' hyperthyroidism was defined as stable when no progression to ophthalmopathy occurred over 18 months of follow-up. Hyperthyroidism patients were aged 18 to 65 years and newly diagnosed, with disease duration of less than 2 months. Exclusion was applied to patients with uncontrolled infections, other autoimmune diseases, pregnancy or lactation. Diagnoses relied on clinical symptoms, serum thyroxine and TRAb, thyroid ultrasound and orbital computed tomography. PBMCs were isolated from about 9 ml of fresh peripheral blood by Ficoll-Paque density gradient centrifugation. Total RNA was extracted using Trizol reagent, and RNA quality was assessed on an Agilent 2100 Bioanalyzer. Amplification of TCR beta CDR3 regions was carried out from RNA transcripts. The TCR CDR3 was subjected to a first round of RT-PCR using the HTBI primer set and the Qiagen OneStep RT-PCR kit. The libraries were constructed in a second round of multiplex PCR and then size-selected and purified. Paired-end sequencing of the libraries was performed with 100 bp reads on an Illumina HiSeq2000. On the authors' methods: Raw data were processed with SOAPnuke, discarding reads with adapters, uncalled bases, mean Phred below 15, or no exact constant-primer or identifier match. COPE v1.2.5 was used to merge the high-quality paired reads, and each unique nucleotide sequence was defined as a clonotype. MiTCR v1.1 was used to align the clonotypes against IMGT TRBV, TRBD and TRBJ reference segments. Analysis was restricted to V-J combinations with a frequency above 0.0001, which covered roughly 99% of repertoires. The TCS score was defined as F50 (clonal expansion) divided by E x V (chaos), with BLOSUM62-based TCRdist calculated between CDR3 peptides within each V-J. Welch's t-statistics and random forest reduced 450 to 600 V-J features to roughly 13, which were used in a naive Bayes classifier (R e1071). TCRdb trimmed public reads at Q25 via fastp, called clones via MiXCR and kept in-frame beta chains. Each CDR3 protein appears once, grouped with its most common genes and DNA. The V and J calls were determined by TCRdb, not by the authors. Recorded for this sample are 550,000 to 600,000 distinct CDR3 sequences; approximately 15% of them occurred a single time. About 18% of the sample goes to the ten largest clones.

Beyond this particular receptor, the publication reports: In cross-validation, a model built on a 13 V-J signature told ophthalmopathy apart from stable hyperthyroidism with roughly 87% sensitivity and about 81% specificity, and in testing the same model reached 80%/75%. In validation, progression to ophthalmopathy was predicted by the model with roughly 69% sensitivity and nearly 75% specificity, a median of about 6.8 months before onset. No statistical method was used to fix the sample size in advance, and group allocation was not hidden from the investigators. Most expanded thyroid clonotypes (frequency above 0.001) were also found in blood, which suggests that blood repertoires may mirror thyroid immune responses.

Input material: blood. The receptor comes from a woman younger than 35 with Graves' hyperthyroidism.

The DNA sequence is TGTGCCAGCAGCTTAACAGGGCGGGGCACTGAAGCTTTCTTT. This translates into CASSLTGRGTEAFF. The chain was built from TRBV7-9 and TRBJ1-1; a tentative D call is TRBD1 (6 bases match). For CDR1 and CDR2, the germline V gene (reference sequence) lists SEHNR and FQNEAQ. Including cysteine and phenylalanine, the CDR3 has 14 amino acids. Of the read, only the CDR3 DNA is kept; its 42 bases are in frame from base 1. The V and J ends are trimmed by 2 bases and 4 bases, leaving 11 bases between them.